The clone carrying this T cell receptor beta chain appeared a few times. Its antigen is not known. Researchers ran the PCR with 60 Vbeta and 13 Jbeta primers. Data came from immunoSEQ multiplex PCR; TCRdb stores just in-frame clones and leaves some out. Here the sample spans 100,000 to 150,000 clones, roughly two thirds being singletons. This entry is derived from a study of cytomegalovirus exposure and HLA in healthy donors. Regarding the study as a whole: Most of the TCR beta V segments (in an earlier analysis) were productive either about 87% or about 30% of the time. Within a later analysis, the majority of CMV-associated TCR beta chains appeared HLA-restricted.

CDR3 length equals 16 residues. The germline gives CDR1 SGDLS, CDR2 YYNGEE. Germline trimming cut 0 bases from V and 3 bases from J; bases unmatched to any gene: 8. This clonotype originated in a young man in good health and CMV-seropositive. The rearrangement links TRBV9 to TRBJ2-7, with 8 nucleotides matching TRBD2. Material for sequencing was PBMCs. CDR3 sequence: CASSVDGSLAGYEQYF. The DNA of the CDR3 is TGTGCCAGCAGCGTAGACGGTAGCCTAGCGGGCTACGAGCAGTACTTC.